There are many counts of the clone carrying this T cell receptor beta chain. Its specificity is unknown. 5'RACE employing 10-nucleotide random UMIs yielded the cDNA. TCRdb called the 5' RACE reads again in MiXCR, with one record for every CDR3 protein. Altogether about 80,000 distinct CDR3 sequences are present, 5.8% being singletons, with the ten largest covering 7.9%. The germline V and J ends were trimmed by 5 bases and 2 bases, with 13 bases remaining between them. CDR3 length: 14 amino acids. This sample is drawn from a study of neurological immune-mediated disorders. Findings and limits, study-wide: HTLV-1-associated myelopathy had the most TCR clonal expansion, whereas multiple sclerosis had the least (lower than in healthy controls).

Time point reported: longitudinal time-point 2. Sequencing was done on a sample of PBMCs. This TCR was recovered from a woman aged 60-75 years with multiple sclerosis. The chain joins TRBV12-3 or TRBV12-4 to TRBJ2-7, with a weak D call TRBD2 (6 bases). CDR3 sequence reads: CASSPGRGAYEQYF. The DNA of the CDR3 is TGTGCCAGCAGTCCCGGCCGCGGGGCCTACGAGCAGTACTTC.